This T cell receptor (beta chain) was found in a study of T cells in Graves' hyperthyroidism and ophthalmopathy. Across the whole study: Specimen type is peripheral blood, collected at initial diagnosis prior to any treatment.

Lactation, pregnancy, other autoimmune disease or uncontrolled infection led to exclusion of patients. Looked up from germline, CDR1 is WNHNN and CDR2 is SYGVQD (reference sequence). V lost 6 bases, J lost 6 bases, and 7 bases stayed unmatched. The CDR3 is 14 residues long. Authors of the study amplified TCR beta CDR3 regions from RNA transcripts. The HTBI set primed first-round TCR CDR3 RT-PCR. Using its own MiXCR run on the multiplex PCR reads, TCRdb lists one record per CDR3 protein. The sample shows 500,000 to 700,000 distinct CDR3 sequences, approximately 15% of them seen only once. Study-wide results and caveats: The authors' 13 V-J model separated ophthalmopathy from stable hyperthyroidism.

In its sample, this clonotype was seen many times. The target antigen is unknown. Input material: blood. The chain couples TRBV10-1 to TRBJ2-2; 7 bases align to TRBD1. This clonotype originated in a woman under 30 with Graves' hyperthyroidism. CDR3 protein: CASSTGTDSGELFF. The CDR3 coding sequence is TGCGCCAGCAGCACCGGGACAGATTCCGGGGAGCTGTTTTTT.